This entry is about one T cell receptor beta chain. The CDR3 is made up of 13 amino acids. Losses at the gene ends were 5 bases for V and 6 bases for J; bases not matched to a gene: 6. Generated by immunoSEQ multiplex PCR, the TCRdb table keeps only in-frame clones and is missing some. The table has some 140,000 clones, around three quarters seen once. This sample stems from a study of blood T cell repertoires in COVID-19. The source is an elderly man with acute or convalescent COVID-19. The sequenced material came from peripheral blood. The chain joins TRBV12-3 or TRBV12-4 to TRBJ1-1, with 7 bases lining up with TRBD1. CDR3 coding DNA: TGTGCCAGCAGTCTCCCTGACAGGGCTGAAGCTTTCTTT. It specifies CASSLPDRAEAFF.